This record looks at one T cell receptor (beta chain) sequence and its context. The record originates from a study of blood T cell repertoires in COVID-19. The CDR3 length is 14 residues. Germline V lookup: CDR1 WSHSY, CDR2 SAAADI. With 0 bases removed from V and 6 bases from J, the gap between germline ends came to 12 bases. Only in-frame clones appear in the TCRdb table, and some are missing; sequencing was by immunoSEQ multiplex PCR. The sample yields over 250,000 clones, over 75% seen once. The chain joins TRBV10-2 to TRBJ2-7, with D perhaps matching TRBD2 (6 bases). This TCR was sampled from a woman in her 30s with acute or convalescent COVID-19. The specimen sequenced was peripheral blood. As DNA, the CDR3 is TGCGCCAGCAGTGAGTCGAGGAGGGTCGGCGAGCAGTACTTC. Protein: CASSESRRVGEQYF.